Listed below are T cell receptor beta chains from one sample, sequenced in a study of blood T cell repertoires in COVID-19. Clones were read by immunoSEQ multiplex PCR, and TCRdb kept only the in-frame ones, dropping some. The sample consists of some 69,000 clones, under 85% of them appearing once. Material for sequencing was peripheral blood. The receptor set was obtained from a man aged 60-69 years with acute or convalescent COVID-19. CDR3s include the opening cysteine and the closing phenylalanine or tryptophan. A D gene is named only where the DNA matches it firmly. Only some rows state a clone size, as once, few, many or a class for expanded clones.

>.|.|TRBV6-2/TRBV6-3|TRBJ1-6
CASSYAIPGSSYNSPLHF
TGTGCCAGCAGTTACGCCATACCGGGGAGCTCCTATAATTCACCCCTCCACTTT
>few|TRBD1|TRBV29-1|TRBJ1-2
CSVEGSGQLGGYTF
TGCAGCGTTGAAGGCTCGGGACAGTTGGGGGGCTACACCTTC
>.|TRBD1|TRBV11-2|TRBJ2-7
CASSLVDRGLTEQYF
TGTGCCAGCAGCTTAGTAGACAGGGGGTTGACCGAGCAGTACTTC
>.|TRBD2|TRBV6-2/TRBV6-3|TRBJ2-1
CASSHTSGGAGEQFF
TGTGCCAGCAGTCATACTAGCGGGGGGGCGGGTGAGCAGTTCTTC
>.|TRBD1|TRBV4-1|TRBJ2-7
CASSHVRQGGRYEQYF
TGCGCCAGCAGCCATGTCCGACAGGGGGGCCGCTACGAGCAGTACTTC
>.|.|TRBV5-1|TRBJ2-5
CASSLAGGLAETQYF
TGCGCCAGCAGCTTGGCCGGGGGGCTGGCAGAGACCCAGTACTTC
>.|.|TRBV10-2|TRBJ1-5
CASSYRQSDNQPQHF
TGCGCCAGCAGCTACCGACAGTCAGACAATCAGCCCCAGCATTTT
>.|.|TRBV5-8|TRBJ1-1
CASSLASGPGAFF
TGTGCCAGCAGCTTGGCGTCAGGGCCTGGAGCTTTCTTT
>medium-sized|.|TRBV11-1|TRBJ1-2
CASSLGESYGYTF
TGTGCCAGCAGCTTAGGGGAGTCCTATGGCTACACCTTC
>.|TRBD1|TRBV3-1/TRBV3-2|TRBJ1-1
CASSPTGAGNLNTEAFF
TGTGCCAGCAGCCCGACAGGGGCGGGGAACTTGAACACTGAAGCTTTCTTT
>.|TRBD2|TRBV28|TRBJ2-1
CASSGGTSDNNEQFF
TGTGCCAGCAGTGGGGGGACTAGCGATAACAATGAGCAGTTCTTC
>.|.|TRBV7-6|TRBJ2-7
CASSLGGQHSYEQYF
TGTGCCAGCAGCTTAGGCGGACAGCACTCCTACGAGCAGTACTTC
>.|.|TRBV7-2|TRBJ1-3
CASSLSGSSGNTIYF
TGTGCCAGCAGCTTAAGCGGGAGCTCTGGAAACACCATATATTTT
>few|.|TRBV3-1/TRBV3-2|TRBJ1-6
CASSQGLSSALHF
TGTGCCAGCAGCCAAGGCCTATCTTCGGCCCTCCACTTT
>.|.|TRBV10-1|TRBJ1-1
CASRYRAMNTEAFF
TGCGCCAGCAGATACAGGGCGATGAACACTGAAGCTTTCTTT
>.|.|TRBV6-5|TRBJ1-5
CASRALRVSNQPQHF
TGTGCCAGCAGGGCTTTGAGGGTAAGCAATCAGCCCCAGCATTTT
>few|TRBD1|TRBV12-3/TRBV12-4|TRBJ2-2
CATSGGPGELFF
TGTGCCACCTCAGGGGGCCCCGGGGAGCTGTTTTTT
>.|TRBD2|TRBV4-3|TRBJ2-3
CASSQASGGGTDTQYF
TGCGCCAGCAGCCAAGCTAGCGGGGGGGGCACAGATACGCAGTATTTT
>once|.|TRBV7-3|TRBJ1-1
CASSWDKVTEAFF
TGTGCCAGCAGCTGGGACAAGGTAACTGAAGCTTTCTTT
>once|TRBD2|TRBV7-8|TRBJ2-5
CASSYTGLAGLKTQYF
TGTGCCAGCAGCTATACAGGACTAGCGGGGTTAAAGACCCAGTACTTC
>.|.|TRBV19|TRBJ1-3
CASSIQALSGNTIYF
TGTGCCAGTAGTATACAGGCACTCTCTGGAAACACCATATATTTT
>.|TRBD1|TRBV5-8|TRBJ1-4
CASRPGTAATNEKLFF
TGTGCCAGCAGACCCGGGACAGCTGCAACTAATGAAAAACTGTTTTTT
>.|TRBD2|TRBV27|TRBJ2-7
CASSLYPLGGSYEQYF
TGTGCCAGCAGTTTGTACCCACTCGGGGGGTCCTACGAGCAGTACTTC
>once|TRBD1|TRBV6-5|TRBJ2-3
CASRLGTASTDTQYF
TGTGCCAGCCGGCTGGGGACAGCTAGCACAGATACGCAGTATTTT
>once|TRBD1|TRBV27|TRBJ2-1
CASSLGQGPYNEQFF
TGTGCCAGCAGTTTAGGACAGGGTCCCTACAATGAGCAGTTCTTC
>.|TRBD1|TRBV18|TRBJ1-2
CASSSGGQGQPHYGYTF
TGTGCCAGCTCGTCAGGGGGACAGGGGCAACCCCACTATGGCTACACCTTC
>.|TRBD1|TRBV6-5|TRBJ1-6
CASRNTGVNSPLHF
TGTGCCAGCAGAAATACAGGGGTGAATTCACCCCTCCACTTT
>.|.|TRBV10-3|TRBJ2-6
CAISEPTGRFSGANVLTF
TGTGCCATCAGTGAGCCGACAGGCCGGTTCTCTGGGGCCAACGTCCTGACTTTC
>.|.|TRBV27|TRBJ1-1
CASSPKTNLNTEAFF
TGTGCCAGCAGTCCGAAGACAAACCTGAACACTGAAGCTTTCTTT
>few|.|TRBV7-9|TRBJ1-5
CASSLSFDQPQHF
TGTGCCAGCAGCTTGAGCTTCGATCAGCCCCAGCATTTT
>.|TRBD1|TRBV18|TRBJ1-3
CASSPTQGALGNTIYF
TGTGCCAGCTCACCTACCCAGGGGGCGCTTGGAAACACCATATATTTT